These T cell receptor beta chains were read from a single sample in a study of cytomegalovirus exposure and HLA in healthy donors. This table comes from immunoSEQ multiplex PCR, and its TCRdb copy is limited to in-frame clones, with some not included. This table lists roughly 200,000 clones. Input material: PBMCs. The receptors stem from a girl aged 2-15 years in good health and CMV-seropositive. The CDR3 runs from the conserved cysteine through the conserved F or W. A D gene is named only where the DNA matches it firmly.

v_gene	d_gene	j_gene	CDR3aa	CDR3nt
TRBV7-3	NA	TRBJ1-1	CASSSNQGLSTEAFF	TGTGCCAGCAGCTCGAACCAGGGCTTGAGCACTGAAGCTTTCTTT
TRBV11-2	TRBD1	TRBJ2-7	CASSLWGRGFSDVYEQYF	TGTGCCAGCAGCTTATGGGGCAGGGGGTTTAGTGATGTCTACGAGCAGTACTTC
TRBV27	TRBD1	TRBJ1-2	CASSSAAGQGYGYTF	TGTGCCAGCAGTTCCGCGGCAGGACAGGGCTATGGCTACACCTTC
TRBV14	NA	TRBJ2-1	CASSLSPRAGTYNEQFF	TGTGCCAGCAGCCTATCCCCCCGAGCGGGTACCTACAATGAGCAGTTCTTC
TRBV10-3	TRBD1	TRBJ2-1	CAISEPTGGRGDSYNEQFF	TGTGCCATCAGTGAGCCAACAGGGGGCCGAGGAGACTCCTACAATGAGCAGTTCTTC
TRBV7-8	NA	TRBJ2-3	CASSLSHTDTQYF	TGTGCCAGCAGCTTATCCCACACAGATACGCAGTATTTT
TRBV28	TRBD1	TRBJ1-5	CASSFRDSNQPQHF	TGTGCCAGCAGTTTTAGGGACAGTAATCAGCCCCAGCATTTT
TRBV25-1	TRBD2	TRBJ2-5	CASSEWGSGRGETQYF	TGTGCCAGCAGTGAATGGGGTAGCGGGAGAGGAGAGACCCAGTACTTC
TRBV20-1	NA	TRBJ2-2	CSAYYTGELFF	TGCAGTGCTTACTACACCGGGGAGCTGTTTTTT
TRBV6-4	TRBD2	TRBJ2-1	CASSATGLAGNEQFF	TGTGCCAGCAGTGCCACCGGACTAGCGGGGAATGAGCAGTTCTTC
TRBV14	NA	TRBJ2-5	CASSQDLGWGDETQYF	TGTGCCAGCAGCCAAGATCTTGGGTGGGGCGACGAGACCCAGTACTTC
TRBV18	NA	TRBJ2-7	CASSPNDSPDAYEQYF	TGTGCCAGCTCACCAAATGACAGTCCCGACGCCTACGAGCAGTACTTC
TRBV28	TRBD1	TRBJ2-5	CASSPADRGGETQYF	TGTGCCAGCAGTCCCGCGGACAGGGGTGGCGAGACCCAGTACTTC
TRBV28	TRBD1	TRBJ1-4	CASRVPGQGAEKLFF	TGTGCCAGCAGAGTACCGGGACAGGGAGCGGAAAAACTGTTTTTT
TRBV28	TRBD2	TRBJ2-7	CASTTGQGGSYEQYF	TGTGCCAGCACTACGGGGCAGGGAGGGTCCTACGAGCAGTACTTC
TRBV7-6	NA	TRBJ2-5	CASSLIDRLLETQYF	TGTGCCAGCAGCTTAATTGACAGGTTGTTAGAGACCCAGTACTTC